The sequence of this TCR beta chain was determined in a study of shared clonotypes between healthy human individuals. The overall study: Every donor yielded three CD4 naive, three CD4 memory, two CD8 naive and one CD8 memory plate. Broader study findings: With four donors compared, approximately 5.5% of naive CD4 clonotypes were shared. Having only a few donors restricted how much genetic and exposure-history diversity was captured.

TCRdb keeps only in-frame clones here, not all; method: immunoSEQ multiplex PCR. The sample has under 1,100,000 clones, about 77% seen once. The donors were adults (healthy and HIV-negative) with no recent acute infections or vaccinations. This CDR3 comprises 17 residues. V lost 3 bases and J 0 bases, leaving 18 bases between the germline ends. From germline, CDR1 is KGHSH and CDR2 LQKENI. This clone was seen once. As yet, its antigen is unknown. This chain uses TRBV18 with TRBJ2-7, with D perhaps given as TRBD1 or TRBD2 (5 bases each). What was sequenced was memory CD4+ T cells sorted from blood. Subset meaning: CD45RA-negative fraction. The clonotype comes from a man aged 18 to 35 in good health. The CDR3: CASSPAQGDGTSYEQYF. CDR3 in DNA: TGTGCCAGCTCACCTGCCCAAGGGGACGGGACCTCCTACGAGCAGTACTTC. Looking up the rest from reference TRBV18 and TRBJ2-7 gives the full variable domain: NAGVMQNPRHLVRRRGQEARLRCSPMKGHSHVYWYRQLPEEGLKFMVYLQKENIIDESGMPKERFSAEFPKEGPSILRIQQVVRGDSAAYFCASSPAQGDGTSYEQYFGPGTRLTVT.